Below, 31 T cell receptor beta chains from the same sample are listed, as sequenced in a study of blood T cells in healthy people across ages. Together with a sample-barcoded 5' primer, a J-beta primer mix was included in a second PCR lasting roughly 6 to 12 cycles. MiXCR was run by TCRdb on the 5' RACE reads, yielding one entry per CDR3 protein. The sample includes 650,000 to 800,000 distinct CDR3 sequences, roughly 44% of them seen just once. The sample taken for sequencing was blood. These receptors came from a man in his sixties in good health.

The chain couples TRBV10-3 to TRBJ2-7, with D uncertain. Trimming cost V 0 bases and J 1 base, with 13 bases left between them. The CDR3 loop spans 16 amino acids. Germline loops: CDR1 ENHRY, CDR2 SYGVKD. The CDR3 is CAISESQAETSYEQYF. The CDR3 DNA follows: TGTGCCATCAGTGAGTCTCAGGCAGAAACTTCCTACGAGCAGTACTTC.

This clonotype was seen only a few times. The genes are TRBV20-1 and TRBJ1-5, with unresolved D. Trimming left V 1 base short and J 0 bases short, with 16 bases between. From germline, CDR1 is DFQATT and CDR2 SNEGSKA (reference sequence). This CDR3 has 17 amino acids. CDR3 DNA: TGCAGTGCTAGAGTTCGCAAGGGTAGGCTTAGCAATCAGCCCCAGCATTTT. Translated: CSARVRKGRLSNQPQHF.

In this sample, this clonotype turned up a few times. The chain has TRBV7-9 and TRBJ2-5; D is unresolved. Germline CDR1 and CDR2: SEHNR and FQNEAQ (reference sequence). The CDR3 runs 11 residues. Deletions cut 6 bases from V and 3 bases from J, with 5 bases between. CDR3 loop: CASRWKETQYF. The DNA of the CDR3 is TGTGCCAGCAGATGGAAAGAGACCCAGTACTTC.

The V and J genes are TRBV6-6 and TRBJ1-3; D gene unclear. Germline V gene lookup returns CDR1 MNHNY and CDR2 SVGAGI (reference sequence). The CDR3 sequence is 13 residues long. The ends were cut back, 7 bases at V and 2 bases at J, with 9 bases in the middle. The CDR3 loop reads CASTKAAGNTIYF. The CDR3 nucleotides read TGTGCCAGCACTAAGGCGGCTGGAAACACCATATATTTT.

This clonotype was detected a few times. This CDR3 is CSAPIRQGGSYEQYF. For the CDR3, the DNA is TGCAGTGCTCCCATAAGACAGGGAGGATCCTACGAGCAGTACTTC. This chain joins TRBV20-1 and TRBJ2-7; D may be TRBD1 (7 bases). Germline CDR1 reads DFQATT; CDR2 reads SNEGSKA (reference sequence). Trimming took 5 bases from V and 1 from J, leaving 18 bases between them. The CDR3 length is 15 residues.

This clonotype was counted a few times. The chain is built from TRBV24-1 and TRBJ2-1, with D hard to call. The germline V and J ends were trimmed by 5 bases and 7 bases, with 5 bases remaining between them. The CDR3 is 11 amino acids. Per germline, CDR1 KGHDR and CDR2 SFDVKD. The CDR3 DNA sequence: TGTGCCACCAGTGGACTTAATGAGCAGTTCTTC. This gives the protein CATSGLNEQFF.

This clonotype has only a few counts. CDR3 bases: TGTGCCAGCAGCCGATCTCTCGGGCCCCAAGAGACCCAGTACTTC. Translated, it gives CASSRSLGPQETQYF. This sequence joins TRBV28 and TRBJ2-5; D unclear. CDR3 length: 15 residues. Trimming took 6 bases from V and 1 from J, leaving 15 bases between them. Germline V CDR1 and CDR2: MDHEN, SYDVKM.

This clonotype was seen a few times. V gene TRBV5-5 combines with J gene TRBJ1-4; possible D gene TRBD1, 5 bases. V was clipped by 4 bases and J by 4 bases, with 20 bases between them. The CDR3 covers 17 residues. CDR1 and CDR2 (germline): SGHKS, YYEKEE (reference sequence). CDR3 region: CASSLGPARGFNEKLFF. DNA of the CDR3: TGTGCCAGCAGCCTCGGACCGGCCCGGGGCTTTAATGAAAAACTGTTTTTT.

This chain links TRBV20-1 with TRBJ2-7; maybe TRBD2 (6 bases). The DNA matches TRBJ2-5 better at its end, which makes the J call doubtful. Germline V gene data show CDR1 as DFQATT and CDR2 as SNEGSKA (reference sequence). CDR3 length equals 13 residues. CDR3 sequence reads: CSARFSGVETQYF. As DNA, the CDR3 is TGCAGTGCTAGATTTAGCGGAGTTGAGACCCAGTACTTC.

This clonotype has only a few counts. The rearrangement uses TRBV6-5 and TRBJ2-5; D perhaps matches TRBD1 (5 bases). Trimming removed 5 bases at V and 11 bases at J, with 24 bases between. Germline V CDR1 and CDR2: MNHEY, SVGAGI. The CDR3 consists of 15 residues. As DNA, the CDR3 is TGTGCCAGCAGTCCGACAGAGATAACTTATCATAGGCAGTACTTC. Protein sequence: CASSPTEITYHRQYF.

This clonotype came up many times. The V call is TRBV11-1, the J call TRBJ2-7; perhaps TRBD1 as D (5 bases). Between the trimmed V and J ends, which lost 2 bases and 3 bases, there was a span of 20 bases. The germline CDR1 and CDR2 sequences are SGHAT and FQDESV (reference sequence). This CDR3 region has 17 residues. CDR3 nucleotide sequence: TGTGCCAGCAGCTTATCGACCCCCCAGGGATGGAACTACGAGCAGTACTTC. Protein sequence: CASSLSTPQGWNYEQYF.

CDR3 protein: CASSLGVRDRGNNEQYF. CDR3 coding DNA: TGCGCCAGCAGCTTAGGAGTTAGGGACAGGGGGAATAATGAGCAGTACTTC. The chain carries TRBV5-1 and TRBJ2-7; 11 nucleotides match TRBD1. The CDR3 has 17 residues. Germline V gene data show CDR1 as SGHRS and CDR2 as YFSETQ. After removal of 2 bases from V and 7 bases from J, the junction contained 14 bases not matched to a gene.

The J gene is TRBJ1-2, the V gene TRBV29-1; D might be TRBD1 (5 bases). Looked up from germline, CDR1 is SQVTM and CDR2 is ANQGSEA. The length of the CDR3 is 12 residues. Between the trimmed V and J ends, which lost 3 bases and 12 bases, there was a span of 17 bases. The CDR3 loop reads CSVETSRVKHTF. The CDR3 DNA reads as TGCAGCGTTGAGACGAGCAGGGTGAAGCACACCTTC.

This clonotype was observed many times. The CDR3 sequence is CASSLGGAQYF. CDR3 DNA sequence: TGTGCCAGCAGCTTAGGGGGAGCTCAGTACTTC. The rearrangement links TRBV27 to TRBJ2-4, with D maybe TRBD1 (6 bases). The V end was cut by 6 bases, the J end by 12 bases, with 12 bases between. CDR3 size: 11 residues. Looked up from germline, CDR1 is MNHEY and CDR2 is SMNVEV (reference sequence).

Comment on this clonotype: At one boundary the junction diverges from the germline segment, which might be a read error. The gene calls are TRBV7-2 and TRBJ1-4; 8 positions agree with TRBD1. This CDR3 contains 14 residues. Looked up from germline, CDR1 is SGHTA and CDR2 is FQGNSA. CDR3 protein: CVSSPGQGNEKLFF. CDR3 bases: TGTGTCAGCAGCCCCGGACAGGGAAATGAAAAACTGTTTTTT.

About this clonotype: One end of the junction fails to match germline, which may point to a read error. J is TRBJ2-7 and V is TRBV12-3 or TRBV12-4; the D gene is possibly TRBD2 (6 bases). The CDR3 extends over 14 amino acids. The CDR3 DNA reads as TGTGCCAGCTGTTTTACGGGGGTCTCCTACGAGCAGTACTTC. Its translation is CASCFTGVSYEQYF.

This clonotype was seen at least ten times. The CDR3 reads CASSPDSDIQYF. CDR3 sequence (DNA): TGTGCCAGCAGCCCGGACAGTGACATTCAGTACTTC. The chain links TRBV11-2 to TRBJ2-4; tentative D call: TRBD1 (6 bases). Germline V gene data show CDR1 as SGHAT and CDR2 as FQNNGV. The V and J ends lost 5 bases and 8 bases respectively, with 10 bases between them. The CDR3 has 12 amino acids.

This chain uses TRBV29-1 with TRBJ1-4; tentative D call: TRBD1 (5 bases). V lost 7 bases and J lost 4, with 10 bases in between. Germline V gene sequence: CDR1 SQVTM, CDR2 ANQGSEA. CDR3 size: 12 residues. The CDR3 loop is CSAGRINEKLFF. Here the CDR3 DNA reads TGCAGCGCGGGACGGATTAATGAAAAACTGTTTTTT. The full variable domain, rest sourced from reference TRBV29-1 and TRBJ1-4, is SAVISQKPSRDICQRGTSLTIQCQVDSQVTMMFWYRQQPGQSLTLIATANQGSEATYESGFVIDKFPISRPNLTFSTLTVSNMSPEDSSIYLCSAGRINEKLFFGSGTQLSVL.

This chain links TRBV10-3 with TRBJ2-7; D is unclear. Germline-derived CDR1 and CDR2 are ENHRY and SYGVKD. There are 16 residues in the CDR3. Trimming took off 1 base at V and 2 bases at J, with 15 bases between the two ends. The CDR3 sequence is CAISEWSPGRAYEQYF. For the CDR3, the DNA is TGTGCCATCAGTGAGTGGTCACCAGGTAGGGCCTACGAGCAGTACTTC.

The chain joins TRBV11-2 to TRBJ2-1; no clear D. Trimming removed 2 bases at V and 6 bases at J, with 8 bases between. Germline loops: CDR1 SGHAT, CDR2 FQNNGV. The CDR3 covers 13 residues. The CDR3 nucleotides are TGTGCCAGCAGCTTATTCGTCGGCAATGAGCAGTTCTTC. It is translated as CASSLFVGNEQFF.

As DNA, the CDR3 is TGTGCCAGCAGTTACGTCCCGACAGAGAACACTGAAGCTTTCTTT. Amino acids: CASSYVPTENTEAFF. The chain uses TRBV6-6 and TRBJ1-1; perhaps TRBD1 as D (5 bases). CDR3 length: 15 residues. Germline V gives CDR1 MNHNY, CDR2 SVGAGI (reference sequence). Trimming took 2 bases from V and 1 from J, leaving 11 bases between them.

The table lists this clonotype with a few counts. V and J are TRBV12-3 or TRBV12-4 and TRBJ2-5, with 15 nucleotides matching TRBD2. V was pared by 5 bases and J by 5 bases, with 6 bases of the junction left unmatched. This CDR3 is 16 amino acids long. CDR3 sequence (DNA): TGTGCCAGCAGTGCCGGACTAGCGGGGGGGCCGGAGACCCAGTACTTC. This encodes CASSAGLAGGPETQYF.

The chain carries TRBV28 and TRBJ2-1; D unresolved. V was shortened by 7 bases and J by 6 bases, with 7 bases between the two germline ends. This CDR3 comprises 11 residues. Germline values: CDR1 MDHEN, CDR2 SYDVKM. CDR3 residues: CASTRLNEQFF. For the CDR3, the DNA is TGTGCCAGCACTCGTCTCAATGAGCAGTTCTTC.

This clonotype was picked up one time. The genes are TRBV18 and TRBJ2-1; possibly TRBD1 for D (5 bases). The CDR3 runs 13 residues. The germline V gene has CDR1 KGHSH and CDR2 LQKENI. The ends were cut back, 8 bases at V and 0 bases at J, with 8 bases in the middle. CDR3 DNA: TGTGCCAGCGCACAGGTCTCCTACAATGAGCAGTTCTTC. Protein product: CASAQVSYNEQFF.

CDR3 loop: CASSPRPDLYSQYF. CDR3 sequence (DNA): TGTGCCAGCTCACCACGGCCTGACCTTTACAGCCAGTACTTC. V gene TRBV18 combines with J gene TRBJ2-5; D unclear. This CDR3 spans 14 amino acids. In germline, CDR1 is KGHSH, CDR2 LQKENI. V was pared by 1 base and J by 10 bases, with 16 bases between.

The genes are TRBV12-3 or TRBV12-4 and TRBJ2-3; TRBD2 matches 7 bases. V lost 5 bases and J lost 2; bases outside the gene matches: 7. The CDR3 spans 15 residues. CDR3: CASSPSKRDTDTQYF. DNA for the CDR3: TGTGCCAGCAGTCCCTCAAAGCGGGACACAGATACGCAGTATTTT.

As regards this clonotype: This sequence may be a read error, since a much larger clone differs from it by one base. The V call is TRBV20-1, the J call TRBJ1-1, with TRBD1 as a possible D gene (6 bases). CDR3 length: 14 amino acids. V shed 5 bases and J shed 1 base, with 14 bases lying between them. CDR1 and CDR2 from the germline V gene are DFQATT and SNEGSKA (reference sequence). Here the CDR3 reads CSAGVAGANTEAFF. The DNA of the CDR3 is TGCAGTGCTGGAGTGGCAGGGGCGAACACTGAAGCTTTCTTT.

The chain recombines TRBV5-1 with TRBJ2-3; D remains ambiguous. CDR1 is SGHRS and CDR2 is YFSETQ in the germline V gene. Between the trimmed V and J ends, which lost 6 bases and 1 base, there was a span of 9 bases. The CDR3 runs to 13 residues. Written as DNA, the CDR3 is TGCGCCAGCACGCGATCTCGCACAGATACGCAGTATTTT. Its translation is CASTRSRTDTQYF.

This clonotype has a handful of counts. The chain couples TRBV5-1 to TRBJ1-6; 9 bases map to TRBD1. J gave up 10 bases and V 4 bases, and 12 bases lay outside the gene matches. The CDR3 has 16 residues. The germline V gene has CDR1 SGHRS and CDR2 YFSETQ. In nucleotides, the CDR3 is TGCGCCAGCAGCAATGGGGGACAGGGTGTAGTGTCACCCCTCCACTTT. Translated, it gives CASSNGGQGVVSPLHF.

The chain carries TRBV6-5 and TRBJ2-7, with D perhaps matching TRBD1 (6 bases). This CDR3 is 14 amino acids long. V shed 5 bases and J shed 3 bases, with 14 bases lying between them. Germline V gives CDR1 MNHEY, CDR2 SVGAGI. The CDR3 loop reads CASSTLQGNYEQYF. The CDR3 coding sequence is TGTGCCAGCAGTACACTCCAGGGGAACTACGAGCAGTACTTC.

V and J are TRBV2 and TRBJ2-7, with 7 bases identical to TRBD1. The germline CDR1 and CDR2 sequences are SNHLY and FYNNEI. The CDR3 runs to 13 residues. V shed 4 bases and J 6 bases; nucleotides not matched to a gene: 6. CDR3: CASSGEGAVEQYF. The DNA of the CDR3 is TGTGCCAGCAGTGGCGAGGGGGCGGTCGAGCAGTACTTC.